This is a list of T cell receptor beta chains from one sample in a study of cytomegalovirus exposure and HLA in healthy donors. Only in-frame clones appear in the TCRdb table, and some are missing; sequencing was by immunoSEQ multiplex PCR. This sample carries fewer than 200,000 clones, roughly 80% of them seen once, and the ten largest clones take roughly 7.6%. The sample was PBMCs. The receptors originated from a woman between 25 and 40 years old in good health and CMV-seropositive. CDR3s include the opening cysteine and the closing phenylalanine or tryptophan. The D gene is left open where the match is weak. The size field is filled for only some rows; it gives once, few, many or a size class.

TRBJ1-6	-	-	TRBV10-3	TGTGCCATCAGTGAGTCGGGGCTCCTCCACTTT	CAISESGLLHF
TRBJ1-1	-	-	TRBV6-1	TGTGCCAGCAGTGATCCGCCGGGGATGACGAACACTGAAGCTTTCTTT	CASSDPPGMTNTEAFF
TRBJ2-2	TRBD1	-	TRBV5-1	TGCGCCAGCAGCTTCCCGGACAGGGCTAACACCGGGGAGCTGTTTTTT	CASSFPDRANTGELFF
TRBJ1-2	TRBD1	-	TRBV9	TGTGCCAGCAGCGTAGGGGGACAGCCTTTGAATGGCTACACCTTC	CASSVGGQPLNGYTF
TRBJ2-3	-	few	TRBV11-1	TGTGCCAGCAGCTTAGCGATTGCAGGGCGCCAAGATACGCAGTATTTT	CASSLAIAGRQDTQYF
TRBJ2-1	-	-	TRBV5-1	TGCGCCAGCAGCCCAGGTCGAACCTACAATGAGCAGTTCTTC	CASSPGRTYNEQFF
TRBJ2-1	-	-	TRBV7-9	TGTGCCAGCAGCCCCCAGGGTACCCACAATGAGCAGTTCTTC	CASSPQGTHNEQFF
TRBJ2-1	TRBD2	-	TRBV7-3	TGTGCCAGCAGCTTACCGGGACTAGTCAATGAGCAGTTCTTC	CASSLPGLVNEQFF
TRBJ2-7	TRBD1	-	TRBV6-1	TGTGCCAGCAGGACAGGGGTGGAATCCTACGAGCAGTACTTC	CASRTGVESYEQYF
TRBJ2-3	-	-	TRBV4-1	TGCGCCAGCAGCCAGTCGGGTGGGACTTTAACGGATACGCAGTATTTT	CASSQSGGTLTDTQYF
TRBJ1-5	-	-	TRBV7-9	TGTGCCAGCAGCTTAGGGGGGCAGCCCGGGAGGAGCAATCAGCCCCAGCATTTT	CASSLGGQPGRSNQPQHF
TRBJ1-2	-	-	TRBV2	TGTGCCAGCAGTGAAGCGGCTTATGGCTACACCTTC	CASSEAAYGYTF
TRBJ2-5	TRBD1	-	TRBV9	TGTGCCAGCAGCCGGACTCCCGGGACAGGGATCGGGGAGACCCAGTACTTC	CASSRTPGTGIGETQYF
TRBJ2-6	-	-	TRBV19	TGTGCCAGTACCCCGGGTGGTACTGGGGCCAACGTCCTGACTTTC	CASTPGGTGANVLTF
TRBJ2-1	-	-	TRBV30	TGTGCCCTGGGGGGGGGCCGGCTGGATCGGGAGCAGTTCTTC	CALGGGRLDREQFF
TRBJ2-2	-	-	TRBV19	TGTGCCAGTACCGATGGAGGGGGCTCCGGGGAGCTGTTTTTT	CASTDGGGSGELFF
TRBJ1-6	-	-	TRBV18	TGTGCCAGCTCACCACAGAATCCTAATAATTCACCCCTCCACTTT	CASSPQNPNNSPLHF
TRBJ1-2	TRBD1	-	TRBV28	TGTGCCAGCAGTTCCGACAGGGAGTCTAACTATGGCTACACCTTC	CASSSDRESNYGYTF
TRBJ2-5	TRBD2	few	TRBV2	TGTGCCAGCAGGCTGCGGGGGGCGGGGGGCGAGACCCAGTACTTC	CASRLRGAGGETQYF
TRBJ1-5	-	few	TRBV10-3	TGTGCCATCAGTGAGTCTGTGAGGAGGGATAGCAATCAGCCCCAGCATTTT	CAISESVRRDSNQPQHF
TRBJ1-2	-	-	TRBV10-1	TGCGCCAGCAGTGGCCTCCACTCTGGAGGGAATGGCTACACCTTC	CASSGLHSGGNGYTF
TRBJ2-5	-	once	TRBV2	TGTGCCAGCAGTGTTTCCGGGACATTATCCGCCTGGCAGTACTTC	CASSVSGTLSAWQYF
TRBJ1-1	TRBD1	-	TRBV20-1	TGCAGTGCTCGGGACAGGGCTGAAGCTTTCTTT	CSARDRAEAFF
TRBJ1-1	-	-	TRBV19	TGTGCCAGTAGTATAGGGAGGGGACGACTGAACACTGAAGCTTTCTTT	CASSIGRGRLNTEAFF
TRBJ1-2	-	-	TRBV9	TGTGCCAGCAGCGACCAGAACGGGGGGGCTAACTATGGCTACACCTTC	CASSDQNGGANYGYTF
TRBJ2-3	-	-	TRBV25-1	TGTGCCAGCAGTCCCGCAGGGCAGGCAGATACGCAGTATTTT	CASSPAGQADTQYF
TRBJ1-4	TRBD1	-	TRBV19	TGTGTCAGTCGACAGGGACAGGATGAAAAACTGTTTTTT	CVSRQGQDEKLFF
TRBJ2-7	TRBD2	-	TRBV27	TGTGCCAGCAGTTTCCGGGCCGGGGGGTACGAGCAGTACTTC	CASSFRAGGYEQYF
TRBJ2-2	TRBD1	-	TRBV13	TGTGCCAGCAGCCAACACTCGCGGAGACAGGGTTTGAGGAGCGCCGGGGAGCTGTTTTTT	CASSQHSRRQGLRSAGELFF
TRBJ2-7	TRBD1	-	TRBV25-1	TGTGCCAGCAGTGTAACAGGGGGCGAAAATTCCTACGAGCAGTACTTC	CASSVTGGENSYEQYF
TRBJ1-1	-	-	TRBV9	TGTGCCAGCAGCGTAGGCGGGGGCCCTAACACTGAAGCTTTCTTT	CASSVGGGPNTEAFF
TRBJ2-3	TRBD1	-	TRBV18	TGTGCCAGCTCACGTTTTCAGACAGGGGGCACAGATACGCAGTATTTT	CASSRFQTGGTDTQYF
TRBJ1-2	-	-	TRBV27	TGTGCCAGCAGTTTTCAACAAGTTGGCAGATCTAACTATGGCTACACCTTC	CASSFQQVGRSNYGYTF
TRBJ2-7	-	-	TRBV11-2	TGTGCCAGCAGCTTAGGCGGCGAGGCCTACGAGCAGTACTTC	CASSLGGEAYEQYF
TRBJ2-1	-	-	TRBV28	TGTGCCAGCAGTCAAGCGGAGACCTCCTACAATGAGCAGTTCTTC	CASSQAETSYNEQFF
TRBJ2-7	TRBD1	-	TRBV6-5	TGTGCCAGCAGCCGCGGGACAGGGGGATCCTACGAGCAGTACTTC	CASSRGTGGSYEQYF
TRBJ1-1	TRBD1	-	TRBV5-1	TGCGCCAGCAGCTTGGTAGGGGGCGAGGCTTTCTTT	CASSLVGGEAFF
TRBJ2-5	TRBD2	-	TRBV11-2	TGTGCCAGCAGTCCCGGGACTAGTGGAGCGGAGACCCAGTACTTC	CASSPGTSGAETQYF
TRBJ1-2	-	-	TRBV5-6	TGTGCCAGCAGCTTCCAAACGGTTGGCTACACCTTC	CASSFQTVGYTF
TRBJ2-7	TRBD2	-	TRBV4-2	TGTGCCAGCAGCCCGCAAGGTATGCCTAGCGGGGGCACCTACGAGCAGTACTTC	CASSPQGMPSGGTYEQYF
TRBJ2-1	-	-	TRBV6-5	TGTGCCAGCAGTTACTCAAGGGGCGGCTCCTACAATGAGCAGTTCTTC	CASSYSRGGSYNEQFF
TRBJ1-4	TRBD1	-	TRBV5-4	TGTGCCAGCAGCTTGGGGTCAGGGACAGGGGTTTCTAATGAAAAACTGTTTTTT	CASSLGSGTGVSNEKLFF
TRBJ2-3	-	-	TRBV7-6	TGTGCCAGCAGTGGGATGGGGGGGCGGAATACGCAGTATTTT	CASSGMGGRNTQYF
TRBJ2-7	-	-	TRBV11-2	TGTGCCAGCAGCTTAACGCCCGGGAGCTCCTACGAGCAGTACTTC	CASSLTPGSSYEQYF
TRBJ2-1	TRBD2	once	TRBV5-4	TGTGCCAGCAGCGGGGGGCCCTGGCGGGGGGGCGTAGGGTATGAGCAGTTCTTC	CASSGGPWRGGVGYEQFF
TRBJ2-7	TRBD1	-	TRBV19	TGTGCCAGTTCCCGGGACAGGGGCTACGAGCAGTACTTC	CASSRDRGYEQYF
TRBJ1-2	-	-	TRBV15	TGTGCCACCAGCAGACGAAACAAGAACTATGGCTACACCTTC	CATSRRNKNYGYTF
TRBJ2-3	TRBD1	-	TRBV12-5	TGTGCTAGTGGTTTGGTGGCAGGGGGAGATACGCAGTATTTT	CASGLVAGGDTQYF
TRBJ2-7	-	-	TRBV15	TGTGCCACCAGCAATCACAGGGACCCCTACGAGCAGTACTTC	CATSNHRDPYEQYF
TRBJ2-5	-	-	TRBV5-4	TGTGCCAGCAGCTGGGGGGGCGGCAGCCAAGAGACCCAGTACTTC	CASSWGGGSQETQYF
TRBJ1-1	-	-	TRBV10-3	TGTGCCATCAGTGAGCCGGCAGGGCCCATGAACACTGAAGCTTTCTTT	CAISEPAGPMNTEAFF
TRBJ1-2	-	-	TRBV6-6	TGTGCCAGCAGTTACCCTCCAGTCGGCTACACCTTC	CASSYPPVGYTF
TRBJ1-5	-	-	TRBV5-6	TGTGCCAGCAGCTTGGGACTCCTTAGCAATCAGCCCCAGCATTTT	CASSLGLLSNQPQHF
TRBJ1-5	TRBD1	-	TRBV5-1	TGCGCCAGCAGCCCGGGGACAGGGGGCGGCAATCAGCCCCAGCATTTT	CASSPGTGGGNQPQHF
TRBJ2-1	TRBD1	-	TRBV4-2	TGTGCCAGCAGCCAAGACCTCAGGGGGCAGGGCTACAATGAGCAGTTCTTC	CASSQDLRGQGYNEQFF